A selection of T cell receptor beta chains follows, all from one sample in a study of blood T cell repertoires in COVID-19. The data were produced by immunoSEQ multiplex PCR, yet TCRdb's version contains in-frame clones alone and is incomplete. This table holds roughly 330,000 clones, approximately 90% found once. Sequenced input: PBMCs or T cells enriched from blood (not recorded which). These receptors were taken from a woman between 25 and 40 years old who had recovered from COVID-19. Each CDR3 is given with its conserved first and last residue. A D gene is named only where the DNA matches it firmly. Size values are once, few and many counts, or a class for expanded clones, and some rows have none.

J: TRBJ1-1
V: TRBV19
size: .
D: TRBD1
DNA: TGTGCCAGTAGTATCGACAGGGCCGGGACCACTGAAGCTTTCTTT
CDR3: CASSIDRAGTTEAFF

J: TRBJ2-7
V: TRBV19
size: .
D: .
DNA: TGTGCCAGTAGTACCCCGACTTCTGAGCAGTACTTC
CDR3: CASSTPTSEQYF

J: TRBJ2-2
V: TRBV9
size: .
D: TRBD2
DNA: TGTGCCAGCAGCGACCCGACTAGCGGGGGGGCCGGGGAGCTGTTTTTT
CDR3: CASSDPTSGGAGELFF

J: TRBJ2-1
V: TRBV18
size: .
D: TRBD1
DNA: TGTGCCAGCTCACCATTAGGGGACAGAGACAATGAGCAGTTCTTC
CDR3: CASSPLGDRDNEQFF

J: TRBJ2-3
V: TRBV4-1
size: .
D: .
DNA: TGCGCCAGCAGCCAAGATCCGGCGGCAGATACGCAGTATTTT
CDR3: CASSQDPAADTQYF

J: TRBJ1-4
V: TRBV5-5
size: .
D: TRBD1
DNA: TGTGCCAGCAGCTTGCCCTGGACAGGGGGCGGTGAAAAACTGTTTTTT
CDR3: CASSLPWTGGGEKLFF

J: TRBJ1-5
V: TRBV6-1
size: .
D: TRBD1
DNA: TGTGCCAGCAGTGACCCGGGACAGGGGGCCGCTTGGCCCCAGCATTTT
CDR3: CASSDPGQGAAWPQHF

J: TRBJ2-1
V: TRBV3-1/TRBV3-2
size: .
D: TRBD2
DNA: TGTGCCAGCAGCCCTTCACAGCGGACTAGCGAAAAGAACTACAATGAGCAGTTCTTC
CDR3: CASSPSQRTSEKNYNEQFF

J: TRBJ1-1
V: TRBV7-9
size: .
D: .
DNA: TGTGCCAGCAGCTCTGGACTGAGAGCTTTCTTT
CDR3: CASSSGLRAFF

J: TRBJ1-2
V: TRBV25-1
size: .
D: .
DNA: TGTGCCAGCAGTGGAACAGGGTGGGATGGCTACACCTTC
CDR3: CASSGTGWDGYTF

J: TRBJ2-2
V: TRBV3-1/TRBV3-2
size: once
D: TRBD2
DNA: TGTGCCAGCAGCCACCGGGGGGAAACCGGGGAGCTGTTTTTT
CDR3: CASSHRGETGELFF

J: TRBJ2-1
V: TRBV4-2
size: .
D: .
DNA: TGTGCCAGCAGCCAAAATCCCCAGGAATACAATGAGCAGTTCTTC
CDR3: CASSQNPQEYNEQFF

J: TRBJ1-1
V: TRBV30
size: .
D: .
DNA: TGTGCCTGGGACAGGAACACTGAAGCTTTCTTT
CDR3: CAWDRNTEAFF

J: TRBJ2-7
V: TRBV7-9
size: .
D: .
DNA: TGTGCCAGCAGCTTAGAGGGTCAGGGGTCTAACGAGCAGTACTTC
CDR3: CASSLEGQGSNEQYF

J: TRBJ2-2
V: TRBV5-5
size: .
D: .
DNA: TGTGCCAGCAGCTTTTACAGGCAGGGAGGAACCGGGGAGCTGTTTTTT
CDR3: CASSFYRQGGTGELFF

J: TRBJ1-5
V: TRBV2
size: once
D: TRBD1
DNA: TGTGCCAGCAGTGAGGGGACAGGGTGGAATCAGCCCCAGCATTTT
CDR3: CASSEGTGWNQPQHF

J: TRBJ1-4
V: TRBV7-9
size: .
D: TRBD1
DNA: TGTGCCAGCAGCTTAGCGGGGACAGGAGATGAAAAACTGTTTTTT
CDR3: CASSLAGTGDEKLFF

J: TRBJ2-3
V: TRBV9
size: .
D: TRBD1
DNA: TGTGCCAGCAGCTACGGGACAGGGGGCCAGCGGGGCACAGATACGCAGTATTTT
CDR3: CASSYGTGGQRGTDTQYF

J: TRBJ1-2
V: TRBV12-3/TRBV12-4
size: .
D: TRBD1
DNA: TGTGCCAGCAGTCCTGACAGGGTAGTGGGCTACACCTTC
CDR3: CASSPDRVVGYTF

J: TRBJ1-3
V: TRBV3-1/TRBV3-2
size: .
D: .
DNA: TGTGCCAGCAGCCAAGGACAGATCGGAAACACCATATATTTT
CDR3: CASSQGQIGNTIYF

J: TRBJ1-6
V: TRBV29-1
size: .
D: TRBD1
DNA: TGCAGCGTTGCAGACAGGGGTTATGATTCACCCCTCCACTTT
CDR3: CSVADRGYDSPLHF

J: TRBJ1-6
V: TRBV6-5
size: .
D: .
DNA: TGTGCCAGCACTAACCTCAGGGGTATGGATTCACCCCTCCACTTT
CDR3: CASTNLRGMDSPLHF

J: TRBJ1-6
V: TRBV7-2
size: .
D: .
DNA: TGTGCCAGCAGCGCATCCGGGTCCTCGAATTCACCCCTCCACTTT
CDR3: CASSASGSSNSPLHF

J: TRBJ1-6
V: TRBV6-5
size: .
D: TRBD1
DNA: TGTGCCAGCAGGCACAGGGGAGGCACCCTCCACTTT
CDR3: CASRHRGGTLHF

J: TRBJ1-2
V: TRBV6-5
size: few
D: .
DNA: TGTGCCAGCAGGAGAAGCCAAACAGGGCCCCAAGGCTACACCTTC
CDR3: CASRRSQTGPQGYTF

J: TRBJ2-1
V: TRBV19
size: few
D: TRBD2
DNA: TGTGCCAGTAGTCCACGGCTAGCGGGGGGGCCTGAGCAGTTCTTC
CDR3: CASSPRLAGGPEQFF

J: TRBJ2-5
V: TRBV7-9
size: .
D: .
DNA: TGTGCCAGCAGCTCCGGGTGGTACCAAGAGACCCAGTACTTC
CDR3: CASSSGWYQETQYF

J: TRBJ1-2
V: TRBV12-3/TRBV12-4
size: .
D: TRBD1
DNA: TGTGCCAGCTACAGGGGGGGGAACTATGGCTACACCTTC
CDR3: CASYRGGNYGYTF

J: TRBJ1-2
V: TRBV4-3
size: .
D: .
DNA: TGCGCCAGCAGCCAAGATTGGCAGCGAAACTATGGCTACACCTTC
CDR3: CASSQDWQRNYGYTF

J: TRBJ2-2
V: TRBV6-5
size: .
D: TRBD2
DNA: TGTGCCAGCAGCTCGGGGGGGAAGGTGACCGGGGAGCTGTTTTTT
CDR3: CASSSGGKVTGELFF

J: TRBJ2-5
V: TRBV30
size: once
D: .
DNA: TGTGCCTGGAGTGTACGCCCCGGACTGGGTGGAGGGACCCAGTACTTC
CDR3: CAWSVRPGLGGGTQYF

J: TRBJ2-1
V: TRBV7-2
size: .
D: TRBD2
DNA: TGTGCCAGCAGCACCCAGAGGGGACTAGCGGGGCCCTACAATGAGCAGTTCTTC
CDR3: CASSTQRGLAGPYNEQFF

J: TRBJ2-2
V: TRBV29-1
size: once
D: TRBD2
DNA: TGCGCGAACCTGGCGGGGGGGCATACCGGGGAGCTGTTTTTT
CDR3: CANLAGGHTGELFF

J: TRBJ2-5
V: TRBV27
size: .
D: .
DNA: TGTGCCAGCAGTTTATCCTTCAGGGTGTCCCAAGAGACCCAGTACTTC
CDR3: CASSLSFRVSQETQYF

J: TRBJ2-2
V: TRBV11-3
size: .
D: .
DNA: TGTGCCAGCAGCACGATGAGGGAGACCGGGGAGCTGTTTTTT
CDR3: CASSTMRETGELFF

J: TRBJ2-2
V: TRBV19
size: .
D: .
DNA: TGTGCCAGTAGTATAGCCCAGGAGAACACCGGGGAGCTGTTTTTT
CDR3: CASSIAQENTGELFF

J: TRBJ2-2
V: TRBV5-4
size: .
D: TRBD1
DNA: TGTGCCAGCAGCTCCGGACAGGGATTTACCGGGGAGCTGTTTTTT
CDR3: CASSSGQGFTGELFF